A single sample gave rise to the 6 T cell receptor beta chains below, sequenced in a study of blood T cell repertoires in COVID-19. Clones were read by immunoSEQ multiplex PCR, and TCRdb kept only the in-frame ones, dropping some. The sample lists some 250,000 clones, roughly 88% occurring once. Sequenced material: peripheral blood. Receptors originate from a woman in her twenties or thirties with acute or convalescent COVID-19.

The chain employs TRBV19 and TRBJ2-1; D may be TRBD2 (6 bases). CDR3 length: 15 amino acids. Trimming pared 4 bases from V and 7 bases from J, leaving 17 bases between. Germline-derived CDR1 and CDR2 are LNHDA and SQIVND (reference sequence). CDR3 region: CASSTSSALRNEQFF. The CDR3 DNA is TGTGCCAGTAGTACTTCTAGCGCCCTACGGAATGAGCAGTTCTTC.

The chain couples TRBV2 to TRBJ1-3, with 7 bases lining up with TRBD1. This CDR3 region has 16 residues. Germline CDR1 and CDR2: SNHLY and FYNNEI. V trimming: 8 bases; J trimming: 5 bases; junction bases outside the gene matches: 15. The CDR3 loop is CASGGTGQWYRNTIYF. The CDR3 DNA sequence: TGTGCCAGCGGGGGAACGGGACAGTGGTACCGAAACACCATATATTTT.

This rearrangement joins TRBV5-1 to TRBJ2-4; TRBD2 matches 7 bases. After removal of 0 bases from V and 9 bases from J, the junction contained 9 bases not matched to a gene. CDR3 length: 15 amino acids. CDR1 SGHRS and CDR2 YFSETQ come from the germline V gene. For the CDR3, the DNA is TGCGCCAGCAGCTTGGAGGGCGGGAGTGGTCGCATTCAGTACTTC. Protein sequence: CASSLEGGSGRIQYF.

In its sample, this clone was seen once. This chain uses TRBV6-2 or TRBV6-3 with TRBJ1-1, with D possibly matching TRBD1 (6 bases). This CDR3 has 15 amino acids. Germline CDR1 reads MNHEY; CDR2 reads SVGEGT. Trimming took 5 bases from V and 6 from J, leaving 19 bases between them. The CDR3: CASSPLRGRAAEAFF. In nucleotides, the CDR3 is TGTGCCAGCAGTCCACTCAGGGGCCGCGCCGCTGAAGCTTTCTTT.

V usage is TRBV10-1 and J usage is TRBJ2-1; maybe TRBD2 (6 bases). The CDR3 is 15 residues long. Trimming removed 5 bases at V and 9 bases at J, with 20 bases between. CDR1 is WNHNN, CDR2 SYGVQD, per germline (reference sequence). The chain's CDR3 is CASSSGTPGDGEQFF. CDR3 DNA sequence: TGCGCCAGCAGTTCCGGGACTCCCGGGGATGGTGAGCAGTTCTTC.

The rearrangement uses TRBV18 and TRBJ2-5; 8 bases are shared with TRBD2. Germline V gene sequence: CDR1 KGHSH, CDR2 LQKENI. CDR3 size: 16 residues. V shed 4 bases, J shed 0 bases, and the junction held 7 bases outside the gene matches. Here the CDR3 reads CASSLGLAIDQETQYF. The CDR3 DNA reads TGTGCCAGCTCACTCGGACTAGCTATCGACCAAGAGACCCAGTACTTC.